This T cell receptor (beta chain) was retrieved from a study of T cells after posttransplantation cyclophosphamide. The CDR3 covers 16 residues. Trimming stripped 0 bases from V and 4 bases from J, with 13 bases between. Germline V gives CDR1 SGDLS, CDR2 YYNGEE. Only a few counts were recorded for this clone. TCRdb keeps only in-frame clones here, not all; method: immunoSEQ multiplex PCR. There are 30,000 to 40,000 clones in the sample, none observed a single time. The specimen sequenced was PBMCs. The chain recombines TRBV9 with TRBJ2-2, with D perhaps TRBD2 (7 bases). The TCR originated in a man aged 50 to 60 in good health, CMV-negative, and a related stem cell transplant donor. The CDR3 DNA reads as TGTGCCAGCAGCGTAGAAAGGGGGGGAGCCACCGGGGAGCTGTTTTTT. It encodes CASSVERGGATGELFF.